This TCR beta chain was obtained from a study of siplizumab effects on memory and regulatory T cells. V lost 5 bases and J 4 bases, leaving 9 bases between the germline ends. Germline V gene data show CDR1 as LNHNV and CDR2 as YYDKDF (reference sequence). CDR3 size: 13 residues. With regard to this clone: The antigen is undetermined.

Assay: immunoSEQ multiplex PCR; the TCRdb copy retains only in-frame clones and omits some. This table holds 100,000 or so clones, around 95% found once. Notes on the study in general: Roughly 75-96% of proliferating CD4+ or CD8+ clones defied assignment to a naive or memory phenotype.

The sequence was obtained from a human donor in good health. The sequencing input was Tregs sorted from blood. The chain couples TRBV15 to TRBJ2-1; possibly TRBD2 for D (5 bases). The DNA of the CDR3 is TGTGCCACCAGCCTGGACTCTTACAATGAGCAGTTCTTC. Translated, it gives CATSLDSYNEQFF.